The clone carrying this TCR beta chain was seen just once. The data are from a study of circulating and synovial CD4+ cells in juvenile arthritis. Profiling relied on immunoSEQ multiplex PCR, and the TCRdb table lists in-frame clones only, not all of them. The sample holds 25,000 to 35,000 clones, approximately 92% seen once. The CDR3 length is 13 residues. Germline V gives CDR1 GTSNPN, CDR2 SVGIG (reference sequence). V lost 2 bases and J 2 bases, leaving 9 bases between the germline ends. The chain joins TRBV30 to TRBJ1-1; tentatively, D is TRBD1 (6 bases). The sample comprised CD4+ T cells from blood. This clonotype was obtained from a human donor with juvenile idiopathic arthritis. CDR3: CAWSPQGNTEAFF. In DNA form, the CDR3 reads TGTGCCTGGAGTCCACAGGGAAACACTGAAGCTTTCTTT.